These T cell receptor beta chains were read from a single sample in a study of T cell repertoires in cytomegalovirus infection. These receptors have no known antigen. TCRdb reanalysed the reads using MiXCR and keeps one entry per CDR3 protein. Of approximately 1,000,000 distinct CDR3 sequences listed, approximately 32% are singletons. Here the sequenced sample was cultured CD8+ T cells from PBMCs, taken from culture after CMV antigen stimulation. All receptors derive from a human donor in good health (CMV status not recorded). Some clones in this sample may be carry-over from other donors' samples. Each CDR3 is given with its conserved first and last residue. A D gene is named only where the DNA matches it firmly. Expanded clones are given a class, and other clones once, few, many or no size at all.

CDR3 protein: CASGAGATGELFF
CDR3 DNA: TGTGCCAGCGGCGCAGGGGCAACCGGGGAGCTGTTTTTT
J gene: TRBJ2-2
clone size: few
D gene: .
V gene: TRBV6-2/TRBV6-3

CDR3 protein: CASRPSSQYNEQFF
CDR3 DNA: TGTGCCAGCAGACCGAGCAGTCAGTACAATGAGCAGTTCTTC
J gene: TRBJ2-1
clone size: .
D gene: .
V gene: TRBV7-9

CDR3 protein: CASDLGQGSGQPQHF
CDR3 DNA: TGTGCCAGTGATCTGGGACAGGGGAGTGGACAGCCCCAGCATTTT
J gene: TRBJ1-5
clone size: .
D gene: TRBD1
V gene: TRBV19

CDR3 protein: CASSGLAGSSYNEQFF
CDR3 DNA: TGTGCCAGCAGTGGACTAGCGGGGTCCTCCTACAATGAGCAGTTCTTC
J gene: TRBJ2-1
clone size: .
D gene: TRBD2
V gene: TRBV6-2/TRBV6-3

CDR3 protein: CASSSTGGRGEAFF
CDR3 DNA: TGTGCCAGCAGCTCTACCGGGGGACGGGGAGAAGCTTTCTTT
J gene: TRBJ1-1
clone size: .
D gene: .
V gene: TRBV12-3/TRBV12-4

CDR3 protein: CASSECSTGIRKREDSNQPQHF
CDR3 DNA: TGCGCCAGCAGTGAGTGCTCAACAGGGATAAGAAAACGGGAGGATAGCAATCAGCCCCAGCATTTT
J gene: TRBJ1-5
clone size: few
D gene: .
V gene: TRBV10-1

CDR3 protein: CSAPGLAGHYEQYF
CDR3 DNA: TGCAGTGCTCCAGGACTAGCGGGGCATTACGAGCAGTACTTC
J gene: TRBJ2-7
clone size: many
D gene: TRBD2
V gene: TRBV20-1

CDR3 protein: CASSIGTVPYNEQFF
CDR3 DNA: TGTGCCAGTAGTATCGGGACAGTACCCTACAATGAGCAGTTCTTC
J gene: TRBJ2-1
clone size: few
D gene: TRBD1
V gene: TRBV19

CDR3 protein: CASSLTWGGNEQFF
CDR3 DNA: TGCGCCAGCAGCTTGACTTGGGGGGGCAATGAGCAGTTCTTC
J gene: TRBJ2-1
clone size: .
D gene: TRBD2
V gene: TRBV5-1

CDR3 protein: CASGSIQTGHSYEQYF
CDR3 DNA: TGTGCCAGCGGCTCAATTCAGACAGGGCACTCCTACGAGCAGTACTTC
J gene: TRBJ2-7
clone size: once
D gene: TRBD1
V gene: TRBV7-9

CDR3 protein: CASSYTGYEQFF
CDR3 DNA: TGTGCCAGCAGTTATACAGGTTACGAGCAGTTCTTC
J gene: TRBJ2-1
clone size: once
D gene: .
V gene: TRBV6-1

CDR3 protein: CATSSPIEGVNEKLFF
CDR3 DNA: TGTGCCACCAGCAGCCCCATAGAAGGGGTTAATGAAAAACTGTTTTTT
J gene: TRBJ1-4
clone size: many
D gene: .
V gene: TRBV15

CDR3 protein: CASSSTGGGYNEQFF
CDR3 DNA: TGCGCCAGCAGCTCGACAGGGGGCGGGTACAATGAGCAGTTCTTC
J gene: TRBJ2-1
clone size: few
D gene: TRBD1
V gene: TRBV5-1

CDR3 protein: CASSVAYEQFF
CDR3 DNA: TGTGCCAGCAGCGTGGCTTACGAGCAGTTCTTC
J gene: TRBJ2-1
clone size: .
D gene: .
V gene: TRBV5-6

CDR3 protein: CASSLDMPGATEAFF
CDR3 DNA: TGTGCCAGCAGCTTGGATATGCCGGGGGCCACTGAAGCTTTCTTT
J gene: TRBJ1-1
clone size: .
D gene: .
V gene: TRBV5-4

CDR3 protein: CASSPAGGLTYGYTF
CDR3 DNA: TGTGCCAGCAGTCCCGCGGGGGGATTAACCTATGGCTACACCTTC
J gene: TRBJ1-2
clone size: once
D gene: .
V gene: TRBV5-3

CDR3 protein: CASGGGDEQFF
CDR3 DNA: TGCGCCAGCGGAGGGGGCGATGAGCAGTTCTTC
J gene: TRBJ2-1
clone size: .
D gene: .
V gene: TRBV5-1

CDR3 protein: CASSIADNYNEQFF
CDR3 DNA: TGTGCCAGTAGTATAGCGGACAACTACAATGAGCAGTTCTTC
J gene: TRBJ2-1
clone size: .
D gene: .
V gene: TRBV19

CDR3 protein: CASSPGTRYSNQPQHF
CDR3 DNA: TGTGCCAGCAGCCCGGGGACCCGATATAGCAATCAGCCCCAGCATTTT
J gene: TRBJ1-5
clone size: .
D gene: .
V gene: TRBV7-3

CDR3 protein: CASSEALRYTDTQYF
CDR3 DNA: TGTGCCAGCAGTGAAGCGCTGCGGTACACAGATACGCAGTATTTT
J gene: TRBJ2-3
clone size: few
D gene: .
V gene: TRBV2

CDR3 protein: CATSAGRVTDTQYF
CDR3 DNA: TGTGCCACCAGTGCAGGGCGGGTTACAGATACGCAGTATTTT
J gene: TRBJ2-3
clone size: .
D gene: .
V gene: TRBV24-1

CDR3 protein: CSARGEQTQETQYF
CDR3 DNA: TGCAGTGCCAGAGGGGAACAGACCCAAGAGACCCAGTACTTC
J gene: TRBJ2-5
clone size: few
D gene: .
V gene: TRBV20-1

CDR3 protein: CASGTGWNQPQHF
CDR3 DNA: TGTGCTAGTGGGACCGGGTGGAATCAGCCCCAGCATTTT
J gene: TRBJ1-5
clone size: many
D gene: .
V gene: TRBV12-5

CDR3 protein: CASSFTEYNSPLHF
CDR3 DNA: TGTGCCAGCAGTTTTACAGAATATAATTCACCCCTCCACTTT
J gene: TRBJ1-6
clone size: .
D gene: .
V gene: TRBV27

CDR3 protein: CASSPGPSNQPQHF
CDR3 DNA: TGTGCCAGCAGCCCCGGGCCTAGCAATCAGCCCCAGCATTTT
J gene: TRBJ1-5
clone size: many
D gene: .
V gene: TRBV7-9

CDR3 protein: CSVGTRVGVDGYTF
CDR3 DNA: TGCAGCGTTGGAACCAGGGTGGGGGTTGATGGCTACACCTTC
J gene: TRBJ1-2
clone size: few
D gene: .
V gene: TRBV29-1

CDR3 protein: CASSETGTSNQPQHF
CDR3 DNA: TGTGCCAGCAGCGAGACAGGGACTAGCAATCAGCCCCAGCATTTT
J gene: TRBJ1-5
clone size: .
D gene: TRBD1
V gene: TRBV2

CDR3 protein: CASSLEQGAYGYTF
CDR3 DNA: TGCGCCAGCAGCTTGGAACAGGGGGCCTATGGCTACACCTTC
J gene: TRBJ1-2
clone size: few
D gene: TRBD1
V gene: TRBV5-1

CDR3 protein: CASTKGGGRRTEAFF
CDR3 DNA: TGTGCCAGCACTAAAGGTGGGGGGCGGAGAACTGAAGCTTTCTTT
J gene: TRBJ1-1
clone size: .
D gene: .
V gene: TRBV6-1